This T cell receptor beta chain appears in the sequencing data of a study of regulatory T cells in long-lasting Graves disease. Assembly of TCR beta libraries relied on iRepertoire HTBI primers together with Arm-PCR of CDR3 regions. Per the authors' pipeline: Sequenced samples collectively carried about 62 TRBV and approximately 15 TRBJ segments. One entry per CDR3 protein results from TCRdb running MiXCR on the multiplex PCR reads. The V and J calls come from TCRdb's annotation, not from the publication. The repertoire holds roughly 450,000 distinct CDR3 sequences, with under 25% as singletons. The V gene's germline CDR1 is LNHDA and CDR2 SQIVND (reference sequence). This CDR3 spans 13 amino acids. V lost 8 bases, J lost 4 bases, and 14 bases lay in between. This clonotype came up a few times. Time point denoted: persistent/refractory GD, antithyroid drugs over 5 years with positive TRAb. Construction of the TCR library relied on RNA isolated from PBMCs. Each of the patients was recruited from an endocrinology department situated in Xi'an, China.

The V and J genes are TRBV19 and TRBJ1-1; D not certain. This TCR came from a female donor with Graves disease. The source was peripheral blood mononuclear cells (PBMCs), collected when the disease was refractory, from a patient treated with antithyroid drugs. The CDR3 is CASSGSHGTEAFF. The CDR3 region has the DNA TGTGCCAGTTCCGGATCCCACGGCACTGAAGCTTTCTTT.